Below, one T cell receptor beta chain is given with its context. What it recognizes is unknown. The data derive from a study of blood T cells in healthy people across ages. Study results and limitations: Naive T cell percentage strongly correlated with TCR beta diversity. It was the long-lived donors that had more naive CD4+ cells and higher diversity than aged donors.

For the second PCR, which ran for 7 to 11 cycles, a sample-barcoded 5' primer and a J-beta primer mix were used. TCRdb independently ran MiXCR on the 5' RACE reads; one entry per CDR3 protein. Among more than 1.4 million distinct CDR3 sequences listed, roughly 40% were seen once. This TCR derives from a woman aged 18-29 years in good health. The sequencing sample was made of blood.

For the CDR3, the DNA is TGCAGTGCTAGTAAACTAGCGGGGTCCCAAGAGACCCAGTACTTC. Amino acids: CSASKLAGSQETQYF. The chain is built from TRBV20-1 and TRBJ2-5; 10 nucleotides match TRBD2. The V segment lost 3 bases and the J segment 1 base; nucleotides outside the gene matches: 5. The CDR3 spans 15 residues. The V gene's germline CDR1 is DFQATT and CDR2 SNEGSKA (reference sequence).